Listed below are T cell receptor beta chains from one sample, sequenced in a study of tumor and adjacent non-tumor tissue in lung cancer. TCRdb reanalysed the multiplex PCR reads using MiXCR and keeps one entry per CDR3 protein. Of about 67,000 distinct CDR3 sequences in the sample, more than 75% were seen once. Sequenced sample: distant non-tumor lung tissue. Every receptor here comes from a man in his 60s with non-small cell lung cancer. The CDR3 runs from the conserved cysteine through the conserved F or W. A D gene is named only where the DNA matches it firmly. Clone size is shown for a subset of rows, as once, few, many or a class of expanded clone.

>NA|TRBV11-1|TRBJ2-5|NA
TGTGGCAACAGCAAAGACACGTACCTAGAGACCCAGTACTTC
CGNSKDTYLETQYF
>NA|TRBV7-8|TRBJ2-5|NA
TGTGCCAGCGGCGCCGGACTATCGGGAGCCGAGACCCAGTGCTTC
CASGAGLSGAETQCF
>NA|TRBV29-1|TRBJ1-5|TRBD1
TGCAGCGCTACAGGGGGCAGGAATCAGCTCCAGCATTTT
CSATGGRNQLQHF
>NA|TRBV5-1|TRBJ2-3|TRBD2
TGCGCCATCAGCCAGCCAGCGGGAGGCACAGATACGCAGTATTTT
CAISQPAGGTDTQYF
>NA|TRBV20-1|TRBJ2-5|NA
TGCAGTGCTAACGTCGGTGGTGAAGCGGAGACCCAGTATTTC
CSANVGGEAETQYF
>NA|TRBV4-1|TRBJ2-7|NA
TGCGCCAGTAGCCAAGATTCGGGCTGGAGGGCTTCCTACGAGCAGTACTTC
CASSQDSGWRASYEQYF
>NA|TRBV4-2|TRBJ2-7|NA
TGTGCCAGCTGCCTGATAGGGGGTAGGGACGAGCAGTACTTC
CASCLIGGRDEQYF
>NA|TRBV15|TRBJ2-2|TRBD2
TGTGCCACCGAAACCCGGACTAGCACCGGGGAGCTGTTTTTT
CATETRTSTGELFF
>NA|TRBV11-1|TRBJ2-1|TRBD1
TGTGCCAGCAGCCCCGGGACAGGGGATGAGCAGTTCTTC
CASSPGTGDEQFF
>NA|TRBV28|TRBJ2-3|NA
TGTGCCAGCAGTTTTTGTATCTCCGAAGGGGTCGTAGATACGCAGTATTTT
CASSFCISEGVVDTQYF
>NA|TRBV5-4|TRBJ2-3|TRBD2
TGTGCTAACAGCTTGGGGGGGACTAGCCTCGATACGCAGTATTTT
CANSLGGTSLDTQYF
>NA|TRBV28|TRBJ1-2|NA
TGTGCCAGTGGAACGACCTGTGGCTACACCTTC
CASGTTCGYTF
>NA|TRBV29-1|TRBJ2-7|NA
TGCAACGTTGAAGATCAGGAAAGGGGCTCCTACGAGCAGTACTTC
CNVEDQERGSYEQYF
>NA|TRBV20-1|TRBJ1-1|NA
TGCAGTGCGCGGGACATGGACACTGAAGCTCTCTTT
CSARDMDTEALF
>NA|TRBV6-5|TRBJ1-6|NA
TGTGCCAGTAGTTACTCGATGATATCTAATTTACCCCTCCACTTT
CASSYSMISNLPLHF
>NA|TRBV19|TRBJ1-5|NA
TGTGCCAGTAGTATGAGGACGGCTAGCAATCAGCCCCAGCATTTT
CASSMRTASNQPQHF
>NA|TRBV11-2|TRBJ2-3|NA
TGTGCCAGCAGCTCGGGGCGGGGTACAGATACGCAGTATTTT
CASSSGRGTDTQYF
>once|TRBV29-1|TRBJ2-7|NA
TGCAGGGCTCTAGAACGCGGTAAGCAGTACTTC
CRALERGKQYF
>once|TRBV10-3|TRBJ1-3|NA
TGTGCCTCCTCACCAACTAGACATGCGAACTCTGGAAACACCATATATTTT
CASSPTRHANSGNTIYF
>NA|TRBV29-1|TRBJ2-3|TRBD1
TGCGGCGCCCAGACAGGGGCGGGTAGCACGGATACGCAGTATTTT
CGAQTGAGSTDTQYF
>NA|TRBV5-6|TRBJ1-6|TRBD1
TGTGCCAGAAGCTTGAGACAGGGGAATGGATCACCTCTCCACTTT
CARSLRQGNGSPLHF
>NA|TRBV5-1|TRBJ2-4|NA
TGCGCCAGCAGTCCTTCGGAAGGTCTGAGGGAAAACATTCAGTACTTC
CASSPSEGLRENIQYF
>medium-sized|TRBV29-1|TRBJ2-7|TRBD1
TGCAGCGTTGAAGGTGGACAGGTCGGCGAGCAGTACTTC
CSVEGGQVGEQYF
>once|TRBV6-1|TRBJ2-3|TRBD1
TGTGCCAACAGTGCACGGGACAGGGGGCTCAATCAGCCCCAGTATTTT
CANSARDRGLNQPQYF
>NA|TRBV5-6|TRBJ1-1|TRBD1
TGTGGCAGCAGCCATCTACAGGGGGCAGCGGAAGCTTTCTTT
CGSSHLQGAAEAFF
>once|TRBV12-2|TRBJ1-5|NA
TGTGCAAGTGGCTTAGCCCGTTTTGGCAATCAGCCCCAACATTTT
CASGLARFGNQPQHF
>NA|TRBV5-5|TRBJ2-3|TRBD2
TGTGACAGCAGCCGGTGGGGAGGGCGGCCAGATACTCAGTATTTT
CDSSRWGGRPDTQYF
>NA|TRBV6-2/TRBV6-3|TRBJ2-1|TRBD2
TGTGCCAGCAGTTACAATATACGCGGGAGTTTTCCCCTTGAGCCGTTCTTC
CASSYNIRGSFPLEPFF
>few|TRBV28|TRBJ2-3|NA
TGTGCCAGCCGAACGGGATATTTCACAGATATGCAGTATTTT
CASRTGYFTDMQYF
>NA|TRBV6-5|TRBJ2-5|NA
TGTGCCAGCAGTTTCGAACATGCAGAGACCCAGTACTTC
CASSFEHAETQYF
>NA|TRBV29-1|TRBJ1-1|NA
TGCAGCGCCCGTGACCCCGTGAACACTGAAGCTTTCTTT
CSARDPVNTEAFF
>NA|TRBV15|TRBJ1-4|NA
TGTGCCACCAGAGAGGAGGGGCGGACTAATGAAAAACCGTTTTTT
CATREEGRTNEKPFF
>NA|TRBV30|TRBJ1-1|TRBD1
TGTGCCTGGAGTAGAGCCCCCGGGACAGGGAACACTGAAGCTTTCTTT
CAWSRAPGTGNTEAFF
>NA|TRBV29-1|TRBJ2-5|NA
TGTAGCGTTGAAACAGGTATGCAAGAGACCCAGTACTTC
CSVETGMQETQYF
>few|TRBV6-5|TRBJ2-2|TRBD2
TGTGTCAGCACCACACTAGCGGGAAACACCGGGGAGTTGTTTTTT
CVSTTLAGNTGELFF
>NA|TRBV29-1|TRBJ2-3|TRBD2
TGCAGCGTTTTAAAAGGACTAGCGGGACCTGTAGATACGCAGTATTTT
CSVLKGLAGPVDTQYF
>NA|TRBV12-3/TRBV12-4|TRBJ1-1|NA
TGTGCAAGCAACATCTTGGGTAACACTGAAGCTTTCTTT
CASNILGNTEAFF
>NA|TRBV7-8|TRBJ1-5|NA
TGCGCCAGCAGCTTAGCTTCGGGCCTTAGCAATCAGCCCCAGCATTTT
CASSLASGLSNQPQHF
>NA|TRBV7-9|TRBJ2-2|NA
TGTGCCAGCAGCTCTAGACAGTTGACCGGGGAGCCGTTTTTT
CASSSRQLTGEPFF
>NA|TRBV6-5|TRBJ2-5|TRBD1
TGTGCTAGCAGATTCGGACAGGCAGAGACCCAGTACTTC
CASRFGQAETQYF
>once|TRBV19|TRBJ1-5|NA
TGTGCCAGTAGCCTTCAGGGTAGGTCGGATCAGCCCCAGCATTTT
CASSLQGRSDQPQHF
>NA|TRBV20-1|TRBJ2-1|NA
TGCAGTCCTAGGGGAGCGAACAACGAGCAGTTCTTC
CSPRGANNEQFF
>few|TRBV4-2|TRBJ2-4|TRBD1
TGTGCCAGCAGCCTAAATTCAGGGGGCGCGGACAAAAACATTCAGTACTTC
CASSLNSGGADKNIQYF
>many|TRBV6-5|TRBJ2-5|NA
TGTGCCAGCAGCCAATCGGCGGAGGGGGAGACCCAGTACTTC
CASSQSAEGETQYF
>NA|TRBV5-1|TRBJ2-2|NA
TGCGCCAGCAGCTTGGGTCGGATCAGGGAGCTATTTTTT
CASSLGRIRELFF
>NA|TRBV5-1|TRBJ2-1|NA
TGCTCCAGCAGCTCAGAACAAGCAGGGTACAATGAGCAGTTCTTC
CSSSSEQAGYNEQFF
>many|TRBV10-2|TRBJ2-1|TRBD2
TGCGCCAGCAGCGCCCAGGAGCTAGCGGGAGGGCTTAGGGATGAGCAGTTCTTC
CASSAQELAGGLRDEQFF
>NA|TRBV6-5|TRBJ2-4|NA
TGTGCCAGCAGTTACAGGCTAGAGGCCAAAAACAATCAGTGTTTC
CASSYRLEAKNNQCF
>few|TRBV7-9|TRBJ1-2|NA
TGTGCCAGCAGCCCCGAGTCGGATGTTGTTAGCTACACCTTC
CASSPESDVVSYTF
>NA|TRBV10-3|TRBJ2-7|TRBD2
TGTGTCATCAGTGAGTCGGCGAGCGGGGCCTCGATTTTC
CVISESASGASIF